Here is one T cell receptor (beta chain) with its context. The V and J ends lost 7 bases and 3 bases, in that order; junction bases with no gene match: 2. Germline CDR1 and CDR2: KGHSH and LQKENI. This CDR3 has 13 residues. The sample originates from a study of blood T cell repertoires in COVID-19. Study context: Both acute and convalescent COVID-19 samples were obtained from the United States, Italy and Spain.

Per the authors' pipeline: Nucleated cell number was recorded as an estimate derived from reference gene primer amplification. The data were produced by immunoSEQ multiplex PCR, yet TCRdb's version contains in-frame clones alone and is incomplete. V, J and clone size derive from that table, while D and trimming were established from the DNA sequence. This sample yields 200,000 or so clones, of which 70% to 90% are seen a single time; almost 4.5% belongs to the top ten. What was sequenced was peripheral blood. The source of this sequence is a man aged 50-59 years with acute or convalescent COVID-19. The gene calls are TRBV18 and TRBJ2-3; TRBD1 matches at 9 bases. The DNA for the CDR3 is TGTGCCAGCTTAGACAGGGGGACAGATACGCAGTATTTT. Its translation: CASLDRGTDTQYF.